Detailed here is one T cell receptor (beta chain). The data are from a study of blood T cell repertoires in COVID-19. Study summary: The study drew acute and convalescent COVID-19 samples from the United States, Italy and Spain. T cells, B-cell-depleted T cells, or PBMCs supplied cDNA or gDNA.

Original analysis: Nucleated cell counts were estimated from reference gene primer amplification. Clones were read by immunoSEQ multiplex PCR, and TCRdb kept only the in-frame ones, dropping some. D and trimming come from the DNA, and the V and J calls and clone size come from that table. The profile shows around 63,000 clones, approximately 87% of them singletons. Trimming shortened V by 6 bases and J by 8 bases, and 16 bases separated the two germline ends. The germline gives CDR1 MNHEY, CDR2 SVGAGI. This CDR3 contains 13 residues. This TCR was sampled from a woman aged 55-69 years with acute or convalescent COVID-19. Sequencing was done on a sample of peripheral blood. The V call is TRBV6-5, the J call TRBJ1-2, with D possibly matching TRBD1 (5 bases). The CDR3 loop reads CASRPDSLVGYTF. As DNA, the CDR3 is TGTGCCAGCAGACCCGACAGCCTTGTGGGCTACACCTTC.